This T cell receptor beta chain derives from a study of early T cells in non-severe SARS-CoV-2 infection. About the research overall: Unpaired chains resulted from sequencing bulk RNA of unsorted whole blood.

The CDR3 consists of 15 residues. Trimming at V came to 4 bases and at J to 2 bases, leaving 7 bases not matched to a gene. Study-wide points: VDJdb matching favored anti-spike CD8 responses, missing private and CD4 specificities.

Individual cDNA molecules received unique molecular identifiers. TCRdb itself ran the 5' RACE reads through MiXCR, one entry per CDR3 protein. The sample gives around 93,000 distinct CDR3 sequences, about an eighth of which show up once; approximately 4.4% is in the top ten. A few counts support this clonotype. Its antigen is still unknown. The sequencing here drew on whole blood, taken at baseline. This clonotype was obtained from an adult who was a healthcare worker with PCR-confirmed SARS-CoV-2 infection or an uninfected control (not recorded which). The V and J genes are TRBV12-3 or TRBV12-4 and TRBJ2-7; 8 nucleotides align to TRBD1. The CDR3 DNA follows: TGTGCCAGCAGTTCCCCCGACAGGGGAGCCTACGAGCAGTACTTC. Its protein product is CASSSPDRGAYEQYF.